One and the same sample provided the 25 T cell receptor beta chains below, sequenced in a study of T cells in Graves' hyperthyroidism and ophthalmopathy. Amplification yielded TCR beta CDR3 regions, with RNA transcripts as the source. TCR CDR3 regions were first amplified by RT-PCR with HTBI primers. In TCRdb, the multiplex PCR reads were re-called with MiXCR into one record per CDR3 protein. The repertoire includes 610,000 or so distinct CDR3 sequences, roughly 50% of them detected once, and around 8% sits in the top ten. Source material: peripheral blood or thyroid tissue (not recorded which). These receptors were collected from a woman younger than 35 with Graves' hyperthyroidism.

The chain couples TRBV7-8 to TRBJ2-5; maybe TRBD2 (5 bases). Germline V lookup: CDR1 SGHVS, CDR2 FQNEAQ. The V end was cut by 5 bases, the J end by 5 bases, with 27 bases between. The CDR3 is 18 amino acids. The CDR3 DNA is TGTGCCAGCAGCCGCGGGCTAGGGCTAGAAGGGAGAAGGGAGACCCAGTACTTC. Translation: CASSRGLGLEGRRETQYF.

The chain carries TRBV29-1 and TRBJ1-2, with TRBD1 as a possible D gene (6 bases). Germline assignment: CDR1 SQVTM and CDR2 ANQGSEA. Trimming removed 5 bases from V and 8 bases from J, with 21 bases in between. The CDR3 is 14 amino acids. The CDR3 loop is CSVRVGSAGHGYTF. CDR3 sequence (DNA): TGCAGCGTTCGGGTCGGGTCGGCGGGACACGGCTACACCTTC.

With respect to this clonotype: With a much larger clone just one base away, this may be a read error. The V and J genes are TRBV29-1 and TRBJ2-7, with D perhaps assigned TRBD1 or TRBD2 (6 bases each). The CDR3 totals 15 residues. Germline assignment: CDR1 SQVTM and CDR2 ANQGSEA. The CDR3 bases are TGCAGCGTGGAAACAGGGTTAACTAGCTCCTACGGGCAGTACTTC. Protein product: CSVETGLTSSYGQYF.

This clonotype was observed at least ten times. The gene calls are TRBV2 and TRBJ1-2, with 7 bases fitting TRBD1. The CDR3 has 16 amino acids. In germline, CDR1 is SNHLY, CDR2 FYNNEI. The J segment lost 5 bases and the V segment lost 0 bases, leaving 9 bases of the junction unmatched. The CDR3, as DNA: TGTGCCAGCAGTGAAGCGCTTCTTGACAGGGTATATGGCTACACCTTC. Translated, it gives CASSEALLDRVYGYTF.

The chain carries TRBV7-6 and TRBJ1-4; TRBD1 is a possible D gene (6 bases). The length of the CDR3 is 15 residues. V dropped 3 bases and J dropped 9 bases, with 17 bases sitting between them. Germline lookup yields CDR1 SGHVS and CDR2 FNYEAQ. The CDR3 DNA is TGTGCCAGCAGCTTGTTGCCGGGGGCAAGGAAAAAACTGTTTTTT. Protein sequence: CASSLLPGARKKLFF.

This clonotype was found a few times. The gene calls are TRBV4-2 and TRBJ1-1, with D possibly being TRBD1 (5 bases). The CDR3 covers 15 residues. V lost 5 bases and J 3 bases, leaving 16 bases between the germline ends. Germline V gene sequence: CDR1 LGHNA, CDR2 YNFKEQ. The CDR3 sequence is CASSFGVLGDTEAFF. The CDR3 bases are TGTGCCAGCAGCTTCGGGGTCTTGGGGGACACTGAAGCTTTCTTT.

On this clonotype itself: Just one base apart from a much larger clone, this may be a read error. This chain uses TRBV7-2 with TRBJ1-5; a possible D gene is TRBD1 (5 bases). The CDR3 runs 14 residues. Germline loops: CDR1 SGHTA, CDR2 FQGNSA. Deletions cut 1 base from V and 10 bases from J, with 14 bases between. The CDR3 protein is CASSLGGSSLPQHF. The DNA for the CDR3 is TGTGCCAGCAGCTTAGGGGGCTCCTCCTTACCCCAGCATTTT.

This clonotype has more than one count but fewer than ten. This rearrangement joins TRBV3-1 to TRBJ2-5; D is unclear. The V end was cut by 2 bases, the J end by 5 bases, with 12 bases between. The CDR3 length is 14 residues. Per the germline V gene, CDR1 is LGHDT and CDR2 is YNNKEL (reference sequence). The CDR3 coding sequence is TGTGCCAGCAGCCAATGGGATACCTTGGAGACCCAGTACTTC. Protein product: CASSQWDTLETQYF.

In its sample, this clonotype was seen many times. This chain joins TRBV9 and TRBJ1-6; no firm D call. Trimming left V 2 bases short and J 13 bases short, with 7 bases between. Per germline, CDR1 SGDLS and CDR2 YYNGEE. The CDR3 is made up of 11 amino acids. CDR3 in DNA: TGTGCCAGCAGCGTTCCGGGGCCCCTCCACTTT. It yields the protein CASSVPGPLHF.

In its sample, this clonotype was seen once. In DNA form, the CDR3 reads TGCAGTGCTAGAGATCCGACTAGCTTAGATGCTGAGACCCAGTACTTC. It encodes CSARDPTSLDAETQYF. The chain couples TRBV20-1 to TRBJ2-5, with 7 bases aligning to TRBD2. Losses at the gene ends were 0 bases for V and 5 bases for J; bases not matched to a gene: 12. Germline values: CDR1 DFQATT, CDR2 SNEGSKA (reference sequence). The CDR3 loop spans 16 amino acids.

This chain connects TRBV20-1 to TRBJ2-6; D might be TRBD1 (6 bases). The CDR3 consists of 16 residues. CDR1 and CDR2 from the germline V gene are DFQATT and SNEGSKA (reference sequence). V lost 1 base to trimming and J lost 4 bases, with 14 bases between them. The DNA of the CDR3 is TGCAGTGCTAGAGCGGGACATACCACCGGGGCCAACGTCCTGACTTTC. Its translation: CSARAGHTTGANVLTF.

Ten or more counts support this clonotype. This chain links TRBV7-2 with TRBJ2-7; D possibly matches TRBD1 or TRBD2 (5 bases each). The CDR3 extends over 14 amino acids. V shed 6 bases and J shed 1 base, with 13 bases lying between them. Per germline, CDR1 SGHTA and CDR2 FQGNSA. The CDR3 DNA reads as TGTGCCAGCAGTAGGGGAGTAGAGTCCTACGAGCAGTACTTC. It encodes CASSRGVESYEQYF.

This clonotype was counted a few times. In nucleotides, the CDR3 is TGCAGTCGGGGCAGCGGAAGCTCCTACGAGCAGTACTTC. This gives the protein CSRGSGSSYEQYF. The rearrangement links TRBV20-1 to TRBJ2-7; D may correspond to TRBD1 or TRBD2 (5 bases each). The CDR3 consists of 13 residues. V was clipped by 8 bases and J by 0 bases, with 14 bases between them. Germline lookup yields CDR1 DFQATT and CDR2 SNEGSKA (reference sequence).

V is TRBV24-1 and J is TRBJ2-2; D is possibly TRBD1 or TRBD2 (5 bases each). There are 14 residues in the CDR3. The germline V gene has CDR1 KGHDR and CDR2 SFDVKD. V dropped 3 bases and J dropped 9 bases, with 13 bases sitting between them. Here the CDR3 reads CATSDGGLRRELFF. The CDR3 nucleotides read TGTGCCACCAGTGATGGGGGTTTGAGGAGGGAGCTGTTTTTT.

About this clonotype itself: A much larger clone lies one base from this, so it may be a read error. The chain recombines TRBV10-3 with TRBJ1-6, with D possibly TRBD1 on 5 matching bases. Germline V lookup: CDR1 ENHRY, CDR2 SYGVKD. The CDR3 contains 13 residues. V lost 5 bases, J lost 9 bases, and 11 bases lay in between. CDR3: CAISFGGGSPLHF. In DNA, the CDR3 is TGTGCCATCAGTTTTGGGGGAGGTTCACCCCTCCACTTT.

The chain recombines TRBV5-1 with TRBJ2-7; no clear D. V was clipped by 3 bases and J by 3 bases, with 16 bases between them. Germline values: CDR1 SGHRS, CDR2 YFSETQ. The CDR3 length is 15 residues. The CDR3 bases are TGCGCCAGCAGCTCTTCTCCAGGAGAAGTCTACGAGCAGTACTTC. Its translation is CASSSSPGEVYEQYF.

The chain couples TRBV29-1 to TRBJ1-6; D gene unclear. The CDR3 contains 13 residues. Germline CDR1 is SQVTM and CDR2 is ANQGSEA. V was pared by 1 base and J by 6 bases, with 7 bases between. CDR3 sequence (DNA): TGCAGCGTTGAAGGAGGGAGTAATTCACCCCTCCACTTT. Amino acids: CSVEGGSNSPLHF.

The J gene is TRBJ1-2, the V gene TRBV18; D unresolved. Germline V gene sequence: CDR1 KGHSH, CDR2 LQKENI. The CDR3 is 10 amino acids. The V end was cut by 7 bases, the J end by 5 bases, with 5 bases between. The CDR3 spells CASYRYGYTF. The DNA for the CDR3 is TGTGCCAGCTATAGGTATGGCTACACCTTC.

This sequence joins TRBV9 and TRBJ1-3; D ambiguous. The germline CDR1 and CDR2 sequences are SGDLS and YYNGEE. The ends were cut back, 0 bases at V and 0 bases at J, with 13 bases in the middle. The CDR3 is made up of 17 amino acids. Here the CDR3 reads CASSVAASGFSGNTIYF. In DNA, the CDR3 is TGTGCCAGCAGCGTAGCCGCTAGCGGGTTCTCTGGAAACACCATATATTTT.

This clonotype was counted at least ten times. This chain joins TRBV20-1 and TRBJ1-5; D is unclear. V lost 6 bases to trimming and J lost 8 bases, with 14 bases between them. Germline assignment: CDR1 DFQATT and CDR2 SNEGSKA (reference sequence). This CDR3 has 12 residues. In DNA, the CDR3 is TGCAGTGCAACCGGGCCGTTGGAGCCCCAGCATTTT. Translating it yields CSATGPLEPQHF.

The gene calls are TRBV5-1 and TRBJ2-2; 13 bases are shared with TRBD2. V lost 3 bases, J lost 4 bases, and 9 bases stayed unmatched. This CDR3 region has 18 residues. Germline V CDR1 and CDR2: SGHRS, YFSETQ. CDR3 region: CASSSTGTSGTGTGELFF. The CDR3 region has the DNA TGCGCCAGCAGCTCCACTGGGACTAGCGGGACGGGCACCGGGGAGCTGTTTTTT.

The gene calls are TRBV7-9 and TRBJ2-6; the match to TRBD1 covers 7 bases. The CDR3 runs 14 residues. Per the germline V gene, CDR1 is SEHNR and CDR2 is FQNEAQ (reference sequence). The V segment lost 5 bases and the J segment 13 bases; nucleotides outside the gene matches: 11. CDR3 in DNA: TGTGCCAGCAGCACAGGGGAGATGGGCAGAGTCCTGACTTTC. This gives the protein CASSTGEMGRVLTF.

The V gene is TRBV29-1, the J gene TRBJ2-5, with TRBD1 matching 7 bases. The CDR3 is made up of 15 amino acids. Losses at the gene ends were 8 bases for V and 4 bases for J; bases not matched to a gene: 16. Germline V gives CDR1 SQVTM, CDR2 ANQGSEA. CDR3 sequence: CSSEVETGSRETQYF. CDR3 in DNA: TGCAGCAGTGAAGTCGAGACAGGGAGTAGAGAGACCCAGTACTTC.

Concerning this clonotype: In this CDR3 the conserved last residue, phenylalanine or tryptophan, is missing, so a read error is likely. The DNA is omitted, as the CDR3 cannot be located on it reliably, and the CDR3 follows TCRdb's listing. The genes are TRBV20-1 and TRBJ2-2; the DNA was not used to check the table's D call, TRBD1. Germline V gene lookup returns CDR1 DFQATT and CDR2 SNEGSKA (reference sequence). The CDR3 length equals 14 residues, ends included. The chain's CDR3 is CSARRQGNTGELCA.

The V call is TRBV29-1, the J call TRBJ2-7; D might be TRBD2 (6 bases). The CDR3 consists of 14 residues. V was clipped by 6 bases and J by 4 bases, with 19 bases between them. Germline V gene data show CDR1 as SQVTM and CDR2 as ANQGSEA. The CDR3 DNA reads TGCAGCGTCCTGGCTAGCGCCTCCCTGTACGAGCAGTACTTC. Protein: CSVLASASLYEQYF.